The clone carrying this T cell receptor beta chain was seen repeatedly, ten times or more. Alpha- and beta-chain coverage of first-strand cDNA came from TRAV- and TRBV-specific primers. The PCR that amplified TCRs ran for about 18 cycles, relying on a constant-region primer and a V-primer adapter. Through in vitro transcription, the mRNA that had been isolated was amplified. A single record per CDR3 protein comes from TCRdb applying MiXCR to the reads. The top ten hold around 1% of the sample, which has 75,000 to 95,000 distinct CDR3 sequences, more than 7.5% seen once. Looked up from germline, CDR1 is KGHSH and CDR2 is LQKENI. Unmatched junction bases numbered 3, after V lost 2 bases and J lost 4 bases. CDR3 length equals 15 residues. This sample was included in a study of low-dose radiotherapy and immunotherapy resistance in tumors. Background on the study: Treatment of Cohort 1 consisted of 0.5 Gy per fraction every 2 weeks, adding up to 6.5 Gy.

Time point noted: before trial treatment. V and J are TRBV18 and TRBJ2-7; 12 bases line up with TRBD1. The material was PBMCs, obtained before treatment. This TCR was recovered from a male donor with prostate cancer. Written as DNA, the CDR3 is TGTGCCAGCTCACCAGGGACAGGGGGCTCATACGAGCAGTACTTC. The encoded protein is CASSPGTGGSYEQYF. Supplemented by reference TRBV18 and TRBJ2-7, the full variable domain reads NAGVMQNPRHLVRRRGQEARLRCSPMKGHSHVYWYRQLPEEGLKFMVYLQKENIIDESGMPKERFSAEFPKEGPSILRIQQVVRGDSAAYFCASSPGTGGSYEQYFGPGTRLTVT.